This T cell receptor beta chain originates from a study of CD8+CD57+ T cells in acquired aplastic anemia. About the research overall: An average of roughly 2.9 ug of DNA was obtained from sorted CD4+ and CD8+ cells.

After removal of 10 bases from V and 3 bases from J, the junction contained 10 bases not matched to a gene. Germline lookup yields CDR1 ENHRY and CDR2 SYGVKD. The CDR3 sequence is 15 residues long. Genomic DNA constituted the template upon which TCR beta VDJ and CDR3 profiling was performed. Each CDR3 protein gets one entry after TCRdb re-called the reads with MiXCR. This sample has over 150,000 distinct CDR3 sequences, with approximately 52% found just once. Only patients with CD8+CD57+ cell expansion on flow cytometry were chosen for sequencing. Among the patients, all had severe acquired aplastic anemia. Broader study findings: Patients shared approximately 30 CD8+ CDR3 sequences with controls.

Note on this clonotype: What it recognizes is unknown.

V gene TRBV10-3 combines with J gene TRBJ2-7; 12 bases are a match to TRBD2. The sequence derives from a human donor with aplastic anemia. Sequences were obtained from sorted CD4+, CD8+, or CD8+CD57+ T cells (not recorded which) from PBMCs. CDR3 DNA sequence: TGTGCCACCCGGGGGTTGACTAGCGGGAGCTACGAGCAGTACTTC. Translation gives CATRGLTSGSYEQYF.